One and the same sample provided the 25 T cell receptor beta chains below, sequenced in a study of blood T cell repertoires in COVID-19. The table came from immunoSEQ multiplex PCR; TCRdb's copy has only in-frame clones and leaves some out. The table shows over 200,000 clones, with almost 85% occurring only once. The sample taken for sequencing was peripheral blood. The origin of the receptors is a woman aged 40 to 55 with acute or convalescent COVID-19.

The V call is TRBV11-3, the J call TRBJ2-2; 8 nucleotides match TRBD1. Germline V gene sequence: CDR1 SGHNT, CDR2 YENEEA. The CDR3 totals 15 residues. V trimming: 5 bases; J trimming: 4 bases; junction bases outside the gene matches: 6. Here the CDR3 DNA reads TGTGCCAGCAGCCCACAGGGGGAAGGCACCGGGGAGCTGTTTTTT. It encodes CASSPQGEGTGELFF.

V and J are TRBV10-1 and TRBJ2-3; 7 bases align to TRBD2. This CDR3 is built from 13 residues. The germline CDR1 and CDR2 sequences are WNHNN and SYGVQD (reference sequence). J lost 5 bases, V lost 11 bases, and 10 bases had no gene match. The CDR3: CAAGLFLVDTQYF. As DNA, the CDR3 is TGCGCCGCGGGACTATTTCTTGTAGATACGCAGTATTTT.

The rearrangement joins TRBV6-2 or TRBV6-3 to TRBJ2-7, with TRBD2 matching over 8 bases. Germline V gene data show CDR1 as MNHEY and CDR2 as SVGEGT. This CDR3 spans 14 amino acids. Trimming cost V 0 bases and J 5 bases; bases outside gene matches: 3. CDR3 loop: CASSYSRTSHEQYF. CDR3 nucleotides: TGTGCCAGCAGTTACTCGCGGACTAGCCACGAGCAGTACTTC.

CDR3 loop: CASSYSFQGNRGSDQPQHF. CDR3 nucleotide sequence: TGTGCCAGCAGTTACTCTTTCCAGGGGAACAGGGGTAGTGATCAGCCCCAGCATTTT. This chain joins TRBV6-2 or TRBV6-3 and TRBJ1-5; 7 nucleotides match TRBD1. This CDR3 region has 19 residues. The junction had 16 bases not matched to a gene; V was cut back by 0 bases and J by 5 bases. CDR1 MNHEY and CDR2 SVGEGT come from the germline V gene.

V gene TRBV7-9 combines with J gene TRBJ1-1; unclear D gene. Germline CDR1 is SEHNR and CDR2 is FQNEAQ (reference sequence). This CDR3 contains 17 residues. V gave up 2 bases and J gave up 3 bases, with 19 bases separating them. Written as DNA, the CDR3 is TGTGCCAGCAGCTTAAGCGCGTTGGTAGGATATGACACTGAAGCTTTCTTT. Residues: CASSLSALVGYDTEAFF.

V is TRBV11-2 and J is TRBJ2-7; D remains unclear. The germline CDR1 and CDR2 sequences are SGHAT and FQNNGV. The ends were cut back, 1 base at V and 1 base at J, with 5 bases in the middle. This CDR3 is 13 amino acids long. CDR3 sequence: CASSLGQSYEQYF. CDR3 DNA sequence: TGTGCCAGCAGCTTAGGGCAGTCCTACGAGCAGTACTTC.

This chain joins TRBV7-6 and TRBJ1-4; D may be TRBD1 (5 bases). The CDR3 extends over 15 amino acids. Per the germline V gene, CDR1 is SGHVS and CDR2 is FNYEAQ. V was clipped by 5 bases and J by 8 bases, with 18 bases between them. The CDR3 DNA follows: TGTGCCAGCAGCACGGGGGTCGGGTTTGTAGAAAAACTGTTTTTT. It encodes CASSTGVGFVEKLFF.

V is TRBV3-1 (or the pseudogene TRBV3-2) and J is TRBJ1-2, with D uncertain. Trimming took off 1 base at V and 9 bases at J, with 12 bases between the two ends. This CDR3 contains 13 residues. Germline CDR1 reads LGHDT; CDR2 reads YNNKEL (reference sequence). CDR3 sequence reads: CASSQGSSSSYTF. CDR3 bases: TGTGCCAGCAGCCAAGGGTCGTCGAGTAGCTACACCTTC.

The CDR3 region is CASKRTSGGALGETQYF. CDR3 sequence (DNA): TGTGCCAGCAAGAGGACTAGCGGGGGGGCCTTGGGAGAGACCCAGTACTTC. The chain joins TRBV4-2 to TRBJ2-5, with 15 bases aligning to TRBD2. The trim removed 7 bases at V and 4 bases at J, leaving 10 bases unmatched. CDR1 and CDR2 from the germline V gene are LGHNA and YNFKEQ. The CDR3 sequence is 17 residues long.

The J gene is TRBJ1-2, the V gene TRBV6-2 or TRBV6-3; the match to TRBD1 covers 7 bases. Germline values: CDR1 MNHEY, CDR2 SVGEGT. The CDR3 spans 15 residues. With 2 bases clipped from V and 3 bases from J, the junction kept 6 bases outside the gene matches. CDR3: CASSYQDRAYYGYTF. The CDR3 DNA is TGTGCCAGCAGTTACCAAGACAGGGCTTACTATGGCTACACCTTC.

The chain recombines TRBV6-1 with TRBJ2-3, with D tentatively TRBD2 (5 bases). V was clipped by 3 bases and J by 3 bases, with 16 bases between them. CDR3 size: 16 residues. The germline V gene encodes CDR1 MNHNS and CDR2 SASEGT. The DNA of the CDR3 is TGTGCCAGCAGTGAGAAGAGGGCCAGTACGACAGATACGCAGTATTTT. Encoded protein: CASSEKRASTTDTQYF.

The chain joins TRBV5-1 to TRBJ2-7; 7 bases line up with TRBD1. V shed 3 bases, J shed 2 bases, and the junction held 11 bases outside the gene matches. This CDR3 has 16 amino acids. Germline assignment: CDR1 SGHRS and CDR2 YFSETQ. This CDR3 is CASSSGQARPTYEQYF. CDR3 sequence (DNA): TGCGCCAGCAGCTCAGGACAGGCTAGGCCTACCTACGAGCAGTACTTC.

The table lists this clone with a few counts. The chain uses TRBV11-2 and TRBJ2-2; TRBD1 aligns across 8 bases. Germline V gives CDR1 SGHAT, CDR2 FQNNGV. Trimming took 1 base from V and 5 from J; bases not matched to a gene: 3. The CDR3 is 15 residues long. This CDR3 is CASSLGTGTTGELFF. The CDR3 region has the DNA TGTGCCAGCAGCTTAGGGACAGGGACAACCGGGGAGCTGTTTTTT.

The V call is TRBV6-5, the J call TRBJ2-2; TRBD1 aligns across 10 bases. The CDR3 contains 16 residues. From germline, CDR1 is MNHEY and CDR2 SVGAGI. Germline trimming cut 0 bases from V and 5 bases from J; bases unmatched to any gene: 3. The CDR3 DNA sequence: TGTGCCAGCAGTTACTCACCGGGACAGGGGACCGGGGAGCTGTTTTTT. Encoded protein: CASSYSPGQGTGELFF.

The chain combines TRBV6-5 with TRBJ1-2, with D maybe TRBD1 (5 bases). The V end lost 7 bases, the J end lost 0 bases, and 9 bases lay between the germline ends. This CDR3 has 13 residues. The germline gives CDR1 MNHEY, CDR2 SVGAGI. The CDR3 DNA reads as TGTGCCAGCATAGGACACGCTAACTATGGCTACACCTTC. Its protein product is CASIGHANYGYTF.

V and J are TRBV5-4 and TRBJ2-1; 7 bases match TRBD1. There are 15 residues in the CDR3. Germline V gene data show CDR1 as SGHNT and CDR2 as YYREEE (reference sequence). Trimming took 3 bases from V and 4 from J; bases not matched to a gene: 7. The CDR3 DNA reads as TGTGCCAGCAGCTCAACGGGACAGCCATACAATGAGCAGTTCTTC. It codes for CASSSTGQPYNEQFF.

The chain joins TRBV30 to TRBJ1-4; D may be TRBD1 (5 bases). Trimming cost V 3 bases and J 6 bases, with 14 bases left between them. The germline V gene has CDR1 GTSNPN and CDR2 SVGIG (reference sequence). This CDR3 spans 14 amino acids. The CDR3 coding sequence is TGTGCCTGGAGCCTCAGGGTCTGGGATGAAAAACTGTTTTTT. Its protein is CAWSLRVWDEKLFF.

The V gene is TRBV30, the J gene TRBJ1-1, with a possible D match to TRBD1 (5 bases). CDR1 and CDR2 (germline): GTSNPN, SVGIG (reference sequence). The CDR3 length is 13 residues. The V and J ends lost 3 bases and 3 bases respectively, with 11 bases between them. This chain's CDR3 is CAWRNRGDTEAFF. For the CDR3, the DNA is TGTGCCTGGAGGAATAGGGGTGACACTGAAGCTTTCTTT.

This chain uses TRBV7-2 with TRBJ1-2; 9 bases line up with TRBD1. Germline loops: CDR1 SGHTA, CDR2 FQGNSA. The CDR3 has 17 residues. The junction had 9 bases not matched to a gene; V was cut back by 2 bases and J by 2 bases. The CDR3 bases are TGTGCCAGCAGCTTATCGGGACAGGGTTACAGAAACTATGGCTACACCTTC. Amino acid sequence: CASSLSGQGYRNYGYTF.

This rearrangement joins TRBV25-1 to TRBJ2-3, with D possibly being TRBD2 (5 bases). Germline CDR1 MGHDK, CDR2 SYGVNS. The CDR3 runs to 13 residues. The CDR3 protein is CGADLTSTDTQYF. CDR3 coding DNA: TGTGGAGCGGACTTAACTAGCACAGATACGCAGTATTTT.

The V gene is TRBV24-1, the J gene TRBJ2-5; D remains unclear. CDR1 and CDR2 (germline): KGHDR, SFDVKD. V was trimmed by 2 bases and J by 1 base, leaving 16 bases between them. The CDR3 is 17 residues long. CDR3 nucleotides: TGTGCCACCAGTGATTACCTCGGAGCAGCCCGCCAAGAGACCCAGTACTTC. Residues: CATSDYLGAARQETQYF.

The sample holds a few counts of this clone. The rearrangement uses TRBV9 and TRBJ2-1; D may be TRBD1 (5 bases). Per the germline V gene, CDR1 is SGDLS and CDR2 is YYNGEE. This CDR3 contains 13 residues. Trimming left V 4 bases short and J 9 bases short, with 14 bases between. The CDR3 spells CASSLHAGIEQFF. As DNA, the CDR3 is TGTGCCAGCAGCTTACATGCAGGGATTGAGCAGTTCTTC.

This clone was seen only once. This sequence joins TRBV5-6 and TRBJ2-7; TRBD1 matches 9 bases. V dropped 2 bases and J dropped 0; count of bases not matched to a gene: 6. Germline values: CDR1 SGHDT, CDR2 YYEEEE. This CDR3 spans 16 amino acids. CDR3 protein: CASSFATGQGSYEQYF. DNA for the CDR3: TGTGCCAGCAGCTTCGCCACGGGACAGGGCTCCTACGAGCAGTACTTC.

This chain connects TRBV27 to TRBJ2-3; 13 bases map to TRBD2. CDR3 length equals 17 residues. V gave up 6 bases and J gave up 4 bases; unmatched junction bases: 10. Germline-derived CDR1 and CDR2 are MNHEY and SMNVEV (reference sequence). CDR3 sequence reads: CASRGLAGSMGPDTQYF. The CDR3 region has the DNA TGTGCCAGCAGGGGACTAGCGGGAAGCATGGGGCCAGATACGCAGTATTTT.

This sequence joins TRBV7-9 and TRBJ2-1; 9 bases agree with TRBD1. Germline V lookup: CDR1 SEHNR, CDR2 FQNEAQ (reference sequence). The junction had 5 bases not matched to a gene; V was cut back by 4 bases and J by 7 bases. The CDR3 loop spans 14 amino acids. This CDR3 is CASSSTGQGNEQFF. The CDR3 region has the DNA TGTGCCAGCAGCTCTACGGGACAGGGTAATGAGCAGTTCTTC.